This T cell receptor (beta chain) was recorded in a study of blood T cell repertoires in COVID-19. The overall study: T cells, B-cell-depleted T cells, or PBMCs supplied cDNA or gDNA.

The authors' processing: Quantification of nucleated cells was approximated via reference gene primer amplification. Measured with immunoSEQ multiplex PCR; TCRdb has only the in-frame clones, and not every one. V and J calls and clone size follow that table, whereas D and trimming were derived from the DNA. There are a few hundred thousand clones in the sample; 70% to 90% occur only once, and approximately 1.6% lies in the top ten. Trimming shortened V by 5 bases and J by 5 bases, and 10 bases separated the two germline ends. This CDR3 spans 13 amino acids. Germline V gene sequence: CDR1 SEHNR, CDR2 FQNEAQ (reference sequence).

The sequence was collected from a woman aged 30 to 39 with COVID-19, enrolled during active disease. The sequencing input was peripheral blood. V usage is TRBV7-9 and J usage is TRBJ2-1; tentative D call: TRBD1 (5 bases). The CDR3 DNA sequence: TGTGCCAGCAGCGAATCAGGGAACAATGAGCAGTTCTTC. Amino acids: CASSESGNNEQFF.